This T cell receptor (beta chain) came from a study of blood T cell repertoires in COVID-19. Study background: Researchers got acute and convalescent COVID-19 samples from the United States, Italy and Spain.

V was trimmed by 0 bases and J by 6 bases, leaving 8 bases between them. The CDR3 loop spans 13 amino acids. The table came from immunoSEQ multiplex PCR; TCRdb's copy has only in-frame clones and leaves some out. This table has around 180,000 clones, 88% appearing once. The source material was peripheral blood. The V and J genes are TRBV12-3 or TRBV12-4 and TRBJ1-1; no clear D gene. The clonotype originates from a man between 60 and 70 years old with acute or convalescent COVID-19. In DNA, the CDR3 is TGTGCCAGCAGTTTAGCCCAAGTAGCTGAAGCTTTCTTT. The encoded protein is CASSLAQVAEAFF.